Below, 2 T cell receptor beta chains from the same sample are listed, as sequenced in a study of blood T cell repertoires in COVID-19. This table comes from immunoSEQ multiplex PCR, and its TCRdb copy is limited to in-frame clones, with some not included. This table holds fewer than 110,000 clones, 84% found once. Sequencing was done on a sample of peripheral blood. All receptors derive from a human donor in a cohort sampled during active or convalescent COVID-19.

The CDR3 region is CASRHRGTRSYEQYF. The DNA of the CDR3 is TGTGCCAGCAGACACAGGGGGACGCGCTCCTACGAGCAGTACTTC. This rearrangement joins TRBV28 to TRBJ2-7; 8 bases line up with TRBD1. CDR1 MDHEN and CDR2 SYDVKM come from the germline V gene. The CDR3 totals 15 residues. With 6 bases clipped from V and 0 bases from J, the junction kept 7 bases outside the gene matches.

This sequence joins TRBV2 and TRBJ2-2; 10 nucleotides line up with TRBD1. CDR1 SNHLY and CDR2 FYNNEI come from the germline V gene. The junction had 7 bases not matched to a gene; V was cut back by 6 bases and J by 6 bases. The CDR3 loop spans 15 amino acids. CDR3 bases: TGTGCCAGCAGGGGTGGACAGGGGGTATCCGGGGAGCTGTTTTTT. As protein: CASRGGQGVSGELFF.